One and the same sample provided the 13 T cell receptor beta chains below, sequenced in a study of T cells in tuberculosis. Clones were read by immunoSEQ multiplex PCR, and TCRdb kept only the in-frame ones, dropping some. Among 88,000 or so clones listed, about nine tenths were seen once. Cells were sorted from thawed PBMC rested overnight and stained with GMM-loaded CD1B tetramer, viability dye and anti-CD3. The lipid loaded on the CD1B tetramers was C32 glucose monomycolate from Rhodococcus equi. What was sequenced was CD1b-GMM tetramer-negative cells sorted from PBMCs. Every receptor here comes from an adult woman with latent tuberculosis.

The gene calls are TRBV6-5 and TRBJ1-1; D call uncertain. CDR3 length: 14 residues. With 1 base removed from V and 2 bases from J, the gap between germline ends came to 8 bases. CDR1 MNHEY and CDR2 SVGAGI come from the germline V gene. CDR3 in DNA: TGTGCCAGCAGTTACTTACAGAAAAACACTGAAGCTTTCTTT. Its protein product is CASSYLQKNTEAFF.

The V call is TRBV15, the J call TRBJ1-6, with a possible D match to TRBD1 (6 bases). The CDR3 spans 16 residues. Looked up from germline, CDR1 is LNHNV and CDR2 is YYDKDF (reference sequence). V lost 0 bases and J lost 7, with 13 bases in between. The CDR3 sequence is CATSRDQGIRNSPLHF. CDR3 DNA sequence: TGTGCCACCAGCAGAGATCAGGGGATAAGGAATTCACCCCTCCACTTT. Full variable domain (remainder filled in from reference TRBV15 and TRBJ1-6): DAMVIQNPRYQVTQFGKPVTLSCSQTLNHNVMYWYQQKSSQAPKLLFHYYDKDFNNEADTPDNFQSRRPNTSFCFLDIRSPGLGDTAMYLCATSRDQGIRNSPLHFGNGTRLTVT.

In its sample, this clone was seen once. The chain's CDR3 is CASSSRGLAPTDTQYF. In DNA form, the CDR3 reads TGTGCCAGCAGCTCACGGGGACTAGCCCCCACAGATACGCAGTATTTT. The V call is TRBV7-2, the J call TRBJ2-3, with 9 bases identical to TRBD2. The CDR3 consists of 16 residues. Germline CDR1 and CDR2: SGHTA and FQGNSA. The V and J ends lost 4 bases and 2 bases, in that order; junction bases with no gene match: 7.

V usage is TRBV5-1 and J usage is TRBJ1-1, with D unresolved. Germline V gene sequence: CDR1 SGHRS, CDR2 YFSETQ. V was pared by 0 bases and J by 1 base, with 10 bases between. The CDR3 covers 15 residues. CDR3 DNA sequence: TGCGCCAGCAGCTTGGACCACACCAAGAACACTGAAGCTTTCTTT. This codes for CASSLDHTKNTEAFF.

A single count supports this clone. The J gene is TRBJ1-1, the V gene TRBV6-5; the D gene is possibly TRBD1 (5 bases). The CDR3 consists of 14 residues. V gave up 3 bases and J gave up 1 base, with 9 bases separating them. CDR1 MNHEY and CDR2 SVGAGI come from the germline V gene. In DNA form, the CDR3 reads TGTGCCAGCAGTTATAGGGGTGCGAACACTGAAGCTTTCTTT. The encoded protein is CASSYRGANTEAFF.

The chain uses TRBV2 and TRBJ2-3; no clear D gene. V was clipped by 3 bases and J by 5 bases, with 6 bases between them. The CDR3 contains 12 residues. The V gene's germline CDR1 is SNHLY and CDR2 FYNNEI. Here the CDR3 reads CASSDNVDTQYF. The CDR3 coding sequence is TGTGCCAGCAGTGACAATGTAGATACGCAGTATTTT.

This chain connects TRBV29-1 to TRBJ2-1, with TRBD1 as a possible D gene (5 bases). This CDR3 is built from 12 residues. V gave up 2 bases and J gave up 6 bases, with 8 bases separating them. CDR1 SQVTM and CDR2 ANQGSEA come from the germline V gene. The CDR3, as DNA: TGCAGCGTTGAACAGGGATTCAATGAGCAGTTCTTC. Translated, it gives CSVEQGFNEQFF.

The chain combines TRBV27 with TRBJ2-5; 9 bases agree with TRBD1. The germline V gene encodes CDR1 MNHEY and CDR2 SMNVEV (reference sequence). CDR3 size: 14 residues. J gave up 7 bases and V 4 bases, and 7 bases lay outside the gene matches. The CDR3 region has the DNA TGTGCCAGCAGTTCCGGGACAGGGCTTGTGACCCAGTACTTC. It specifies CASSSGTGLVTQYF.

The CDR3 DNA reads as TGCGCCAGCAGCCAAGAGAGGTCGGTCAATCAGCCCCAGCATTTT. It specifies CASSQERSVNQPQHF. The genes are TRBV4-1 and TRBJ1-5; D ambiguous. V lost 0 bases and J lost 3, with 9 bases in between. This CDR3 has 15 residues. Germline CDR1 MGHRA, CDR2 YSYEKL.

This chain joins TRBV11-2 and TRBJ2-5; 7 positions agree with TRBD1. V was clipped by 6 bases and J by 9 bases; unmatched bases: 13. This CDR3 comprises 14 residues. Germline V lookup: CDR1 SGHAT, CDR2 FQNNGV. CDR3 nucleotides: TGTGCCAGCAGTACAGGGGCCCAGCCTTCGTCCCAGTACTTC. This codes for CASSTGAQPSSQYF.

This sequence joins TRBV6-6 and TRBJ2-7; perhaps TRBD1 as D (5 bases). This CDR3 is 12 amino acids long. Per the germline V gene, CDR1 is MNHNY and CDR2 is SVGAGI (reference sequence). Trimming took off 2 bases at V and 3 bases at J, with 5 bases between the two ends. The CDR3 here is CASSYDSYEQYV. Here the CDR3 DNA reads TGTGCCAGCAGTTACGACAGCTACGAGCAGTACGTC.

V and J are TRBV28 and TRBJ1-2; 12 nucleotides line up with TRBD1. V shed 5 bases, J shed 8 bases, and the junction held 6 bases outside the gene matches. CDR3 length: 14 residues. CDR1 is MDHEN and CDR2 is SYDVKM in the germline V gene. As DNA, the CDR3 is TGTGCCAGCAGTCAGGGACAGGGGGCGTTCGGCTACACCTTC. Translation: CASSQGQGAFGYTF.

V usage is TRBV27 and J usage is TRBJ1-2; TRBD1 matches 7 bases. The CDR3 loop spans 15 amino acids. V dropped 3 bases and J dropped 0; count of bases not matched to a gene: 4. In germline, CDR1 is MNHEY, CDR2 SMNVEV (reference sequence). CDR3 residues: CASSFSTGSNYGYTF. In DNA, the CDR3 is TGTGCCAGCAGTTTTTCGACAGGGTCTAACTATGGCTACACCTTC.